This entry features one T cell receptor (beta chain) sequence. The sample comes from a study of T cell changes during pregnancy in multiple sclerosis. CDR3 length equals 11 residues. Per the germline V gene, CDR1 is SEHNR and CDR2 is FQNEAQ (reference sequence). V gave up 7 bases and J gave up 8 bases, with 8 bases separating them. Produced via immunoSEQ multiplex PCR; TCRdb's table is partial and in-frame only. The sample yields about 38,000 clones, more than 90% seen once. This clonotype was sampled from a female donor with multiple sclerosis, enrolled in a pregnancy study. V is TRBV7-9 and J is TRBJ1-4; the D is unclear. Material: CD8+ T cells from peripheral blood mononuclear cells, obtained in the third trimester of pregnancy. CDR3 region: CASTGSEKLFF. The CDR3 coding sequence is TGTGCCAGCACGGGGTCAGAAAAACTGTTTTTT.